This T cell receptor beta chain was captured by sequencing in a study of blood T cell repertoires in COVID-19. Study summary: Material from acute and convalescent COVID-19 was sourced from the United States, Italy and Spain. Sample material is recorded as cDNA or gDNA derived from T cells, B-cell-depleted T cells, or PBMCs.

Per the original data handling: Quantification of nucleated cells was approximated via reference gene primer amplification. The table came from immunoSEQ multiplex PCR; TCRdb's copy has only in-frame clones and leaves some out. The D gene and trimming were derived from the DNA, and the V and J assignments and clone size from that table. The sample lists 29,000 or so clones; just over 90% were seen once. V dropped 0 bases and J dropped 5 bases, with 13 bases sitting between them. In germline, CDR1 is SGHRS, CDR2 YFSETQ. The CDR3 length is 15 residues. The specimen sequenced was peripheral blood. This TCR derives from a man between 50 and 59 years old with active COVID-19. The chain is built from TRBV5-1 and TRBJ2-3; the D gene is possibly TRBD2 (7 bases). In nucleotides, the CDR3 is TGCGCCAGCAGCTTGGGTGGGGGGGCATTAGATACGCAGTATTTT. Protein product: CASSLGGGALDTQYF.